These T cell receptor beta chains were read from a single sample in a study of OX40 agonist ivuxolimab in advanced cancers. Data came from immunoSEQ multiplex PCR; TCRdb stores just in-frame clones and leaves some out. The table includes some 67,000 clones, nearly 90% detected once. Sequencing was performed on CD4+ or CD8+ T cells sorted from blood, taken in a trial of the OX40 agonist ivuxolimab. These receptors all stem from an adult with an advanced solid tumor such as melanoma, head and neck, liver or kidney cancer. Each CDR3 is given with its conserved first and last residue. The order of the fields is D gene, CDR3 length, J gene, V gene, clone size, CDR3 protein, CDR3 DNA. D genes are given only for firm matches. Where a row states a size, it is once, few, many or the class of an expanded clone; other rows omit it.

>-|17|TRBJ2-1|TRBV5-1|-
CASSFTIAQHGYNEQFF
TGCGCCAGCAGCTTTACGATAGCGCAACACGGCTACAATGAGCAGTTCTTC
>-|14|TRBJ1-5|TRBV15|-
CATSRGASNQPQHF
TGTGCCACCAGCCGAGGGGCCTCAAATCAGCCCCAGCATTTT
>-|14|TRBJ1-1|TRBV5-1|-
CASSLGGGGTEAFF
TGCGCCAGCAGCTTGGGCGGGGGGGGGACTGAAGCTTTCTTT
>-|12|TRBJ1-2|TRBV6-1|-
CASSAQDYGYTF
TGTGCCAGCAGTGCACAGGATTATGGCTACACCTTC
>-|15|TRBJ1-1|TRBV19|-
CASRRNLGADTEAFF
TGTGCCAGCCGCCGAAACTTAGGGGCGGACACTGAAGCTTTCTTT
>TRBD1|17|TRBJ1-3|TRBV4-3|-
CASSQVAGGTSGNTIYF
TGCGCCAGCAGCCAAGTGGCAGGGGGCACCTCTGGAAACACCATATATTTT
>-|14|TRBJ2-1|TRBV10-1|-
CASSGGFRYNEQFF
TGCGCCAGCAGCGGAGGTTTCAGGTACAATGAGCAGTTCTTC
>-|14|TRBJ1-5|TRBV28|-
CASSSWAGNQPQHF
TGTGCCAGCAGTTCGTGGGCAGGGAATCAGCCCCAGCATTTT
>-|15|TRBJ1-2|TRBV7-2|-
CASSVLPGFNYGYTF
TGTGCCAGCAGCGTTCTACCGGGATTTAACTATGGCTACACCTTC
>TRBD2|17|TRBJ2-2|TRBV13|-
CASSRGLAEVNTGELFF
TGTGCCAGCAGCCGGGGACTAGCGGAGGTGAACACCGGGGAGCTGTTTTTT
>TRBD1|15|TRBJ1-2|TRBV9|-
CASSGPTGGLGGYTF
TGTGCCAGCAGCGGACCGACAGGGGGCTTAGGTGGCTACACCTTC
>-|14|TRBJ2-3|TRBV7-2|-
CASSPGLPADTQYF
TGTGCCAGCAGCCCGGGACTGCCCGCAGATACGCAGTATTTT
>-|15|TRBJ1-4|TRBV7-2|-
CASSFSVGPSEKLFF
TGTGCCAGCAGCTTTTCTGTGGGGCCTTCTGAAAAACTGTTTTTT
>TRBD1|18|TRBJ2-7|TRBV28|-
CASSLENLWGQGRNGQYF
TGTGCCAGCAGTTTAGAGAATTTATGGGGACAGGGTAGGAACGGGCAGTACTTC
>-|15|TRBJ1-1|TRBV11-2|-
CASSLSLALGTEAFF
TGTGCCAGCAGCTTAAGTTTGGCCCTCGGGACTGAAGCTTTCTTT
>TRBD1|14|TRBJ2-7|TRBV7-2|-
CASSKDRASYEQYF
TGTGCCAGCAGTAAGGACAGGGCTTCCTACGAGCAGTACTTC
>TRBD2|15|TRBJ2-3|TRBV9|-
CASSPLGIAGEAQYF
TGTGCCAGCAGCCCATTGGGGATCGCGGGAGAAGCGCAGTATTTT
>-|16|TRBJ1-5|TRBV2|-
CASTATDRRGNQPQHF
TGTGCCAGCACCGCCACCGACAGGCGGGGAAATCAGCCCCAGCATTTT
>-|14|TRBJ2-1|TRBV12-5|few
CASGFSGSSNEQFF
TGTGCTAGTGGTTTCTCCGGGAGCAGCAATGAGCAGTTCTTC
>TRBD2|16|TRBJ2-5|TRBV4-3|-
CASSHQGTSGKETQYF
TGCGCCAGCAGCCACCAAGGGACTAGCGGGAAAGAGACCCAGTACTTC
>-|15|TRBJ1-2|TRBV2|few
CASRQGRMWDYGYTF
TGTGCCAGCAGACAAGGACGGATGTGGGACTATGGCTACACCTTC
>-|14|TRBJ2-7|TRBV28|-
CASSSPGGSYEQYF
TGTGCCAGCAGTTCCCCTGGTGGCTCCTACGAGCAGTACTTC